This T cell receptor beta chain is drawn from a study of CD8 T cells in ankylosing spondylitis (dated by TCRdb to about 2017). For the study in its entirety: The study profiled T cell receptor beta repertoires in healthy donors and ankylosing spondylitis patients to find disease-linked TCR variants. Samples of peripheral blood were taken, and for ankylosing spondylitis patients, synovial fluid was collected as well. The full study cohort was made up of 25 to 30 ankylosing spondylitis patients and 108 healthy donors. Beyond this particular receptor, the publication reports: Blood from ankylosing spondylitis patients appeared to be characterized by a TCR beta motif composed of about 8 highly homologous amino acid variants. According to the report, matched synovial fluid samples from ankylosing spondylitis patients were significantly enriched for the disease-linked clones. A CD8+ phenotype was shown by the disease-linked clones, which were found at relatively low frequencies in peripheral blood. Some motif variants were previously reported in synovial fluid and blood of reactive arthritis patients, suggesting common disease-initiation mechanisms.

The sequencing machine was an Illumina HiSeq 2500. Quantitative 5'-RACE with molecular barcodes was used to prepare TCR beta libraries. As for how the authors treated the data: To identify disease-linked TCR variants, a new computational method was used, one built on a probabilistic model of VDJ rearrangement. TCRdb itself trimmed the public reads at Q25 with fastp, ran MiXCR and retained productive beta chains. All rows with the same CDR3 protein become a single entry with the most common DNA and genes. Clone size and V and J calls follow TCRdb, not the original study. The sample table lists hundreds of thousands of distinct CDR3 sequences, over 9.5% of them with a count of one. Roughly 0.51% of the sample lies in the top ten. Turning to this clonotype: Its antigen remains undetermined. No much larger clone is present one base from it, and per-base qualities are unavailable.

The source is a male donor with ankylosing spondylitis. Sample: blood, either unsorted or a sorted T cell fraction (not recorded which).

CDR3 protein: CASSFRDIGTLHF. The nucleotide sequence is TGTGCCAGCAGCTTCCGGGACATCGGCACCCTCCACTTT. The chain is made from TRBV5-4 and TRBJ1-6; TRBD1 is possibly the D segment (6 matching bases). Including the terminal cysteine and phenylalanine, the CDR3 comprises 13 residues. Of all the DNA, just the CDR3 is kept, 39 bases in frame from base 1. Sequences SGHNT (CDR1) and YYREEE (CDR2) are obtained from the germline V gene (reference sequence). Trimming takes 2 bases from V and 14 bases from J, and the germline ends sit 14 bases apart.